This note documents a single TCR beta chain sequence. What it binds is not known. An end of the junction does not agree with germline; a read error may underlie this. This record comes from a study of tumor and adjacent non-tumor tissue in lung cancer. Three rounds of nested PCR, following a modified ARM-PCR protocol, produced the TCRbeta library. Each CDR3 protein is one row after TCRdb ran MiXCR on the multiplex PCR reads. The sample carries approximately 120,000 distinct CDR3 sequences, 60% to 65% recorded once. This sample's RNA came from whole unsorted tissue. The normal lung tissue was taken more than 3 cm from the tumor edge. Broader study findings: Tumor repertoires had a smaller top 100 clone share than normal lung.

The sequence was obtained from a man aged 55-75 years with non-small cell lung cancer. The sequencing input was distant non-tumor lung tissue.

The CDR3 here is CACSLEDGKGTYEQYF. Here the CDR3 DNA reads TGTGCCTGCAGCTTAGAAGATGGTAAGGGAACCTACGAGCAGTACTTC. The chain has TRBV11-3 and TRBJ2-7; no firm D call. CDR3 size: 16 residues. Germline values: CDR1 SGHNT, CDR2 YENEEA.